A selection of T cell receptor beta chains follows, all from one sample in a study of shared clonotypes between healthy human individuals. Data came from immunoSEQ multiplex PCR; TCRdb stores just in-frame clones and leaves some out. The profile shows roughly 2.4 million clones, almost 96% of them singletons. Sequenced material: naive CD4+ T cells sorted from blood. Receptor source: a man younger than 35 in good health. Each CDR3 is given with its conserved first and last residue. Each record gives: D gene, clone size, CDR3 length, V gene, J gene, CDR3 DNA, CDR3 protein. D genes are given only for firm matches. The listing skips clone size in some rows; elsewhere it reads once, few, many or a size class.

TRBD2	-	17	TRBV18	TRBJ2-1	TGTGCCAGCTCACCACCTCTAAGCGGGGGGGTTCACAATGAGCAGTTCTTC	CASSPPLSGGVHNEQFF
TRBD2	once	14	TRBV6-5	TRBJ2-1	TGTGCCAGCAGCCAGGGACTAGCTACCGATGAGCAGTTCTTC	CASSQGLATDEQFF
-	-	14	TRBV7-2	TRBJ2-5	TGTGCCAGCAGCCCCCACCTAGGAAGAGAGACCCAGTACTTC	CASSPHLGRETQYF
-	-	13	TRBV10-3	TRBJ2-7	TGTGCCATCACCCCCGGTCCGGTCTACGAGCAGTACTTC	CAITPGPVYEQYF
-	-	13	TRBV25-1	TRBJ2-7	TGTGCCAGCAGTGAGCGGGTCTCCTACGAGCAGTACTTC	CASSERVSYEQYF
-	-	12	TRBV6-6	TRBJ2-3	TGTGCCAGCAGTTCCTCTGGAAATACGCAGTATTTT	CASSSSGNTQYF
-	-	14	TRBV6-1	TRBJ1-1	TGTGCCAGCAGTGGCCCAGGGAGGGACACTGAAGCTTTCTTT	CASSGPGRDTEAFF
-	-	15	TRBV5-6	TRBJ2-1	TGTGCCAGCAGCTTAAGGGGGGCCTTCTACAATGAGCAGTTCTTC	CASSLRGAFYNEQFF
-	-	13	TRBV18	TRBJ2-7	TGTGCCAGCTCACCACAAACCGACTTCGAGCAGTACTTC	CASSPQTDFEQYF
-	once	13	TRBV6-5	TRBJ2-3	TGTGCCAGCGGGCGGGCGGGCACAGATACGCAGTATTTT	CASGRAGTDTQYF
TRBD2	-	15	TRBV4-1	TRBJ2-7	TGCGCCAGCAGCTCCGGACTAGCCCGACCCTACGAGCAGTACTTC	CASSSGLARPYEQYF
TRBD2	-	19	TRBV7-2	TRBJ2-7	TGTGCCAGCAGCGTGGGACTAGCGGGAGGGCCTCAAAGCTCCTACGAGCAGTACTTC	CASSVGLAGGPQSSYEQYF